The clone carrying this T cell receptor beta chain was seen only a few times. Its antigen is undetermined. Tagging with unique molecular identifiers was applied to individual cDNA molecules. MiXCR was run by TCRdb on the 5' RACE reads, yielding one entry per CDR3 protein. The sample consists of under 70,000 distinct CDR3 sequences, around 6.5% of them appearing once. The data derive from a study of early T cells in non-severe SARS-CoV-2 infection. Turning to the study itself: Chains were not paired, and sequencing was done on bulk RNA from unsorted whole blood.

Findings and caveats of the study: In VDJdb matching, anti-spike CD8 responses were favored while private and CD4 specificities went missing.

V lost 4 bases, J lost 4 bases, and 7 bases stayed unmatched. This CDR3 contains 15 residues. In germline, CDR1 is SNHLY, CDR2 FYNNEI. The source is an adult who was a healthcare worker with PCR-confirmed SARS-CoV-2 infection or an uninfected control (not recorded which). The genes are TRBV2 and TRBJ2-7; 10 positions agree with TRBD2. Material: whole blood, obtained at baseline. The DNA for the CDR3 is TGTGCCAGCAGTGGGGTAGCGGGAGGAGTTTACGAGCAGTACTTC. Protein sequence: CASSGVAGGVYEQYF.